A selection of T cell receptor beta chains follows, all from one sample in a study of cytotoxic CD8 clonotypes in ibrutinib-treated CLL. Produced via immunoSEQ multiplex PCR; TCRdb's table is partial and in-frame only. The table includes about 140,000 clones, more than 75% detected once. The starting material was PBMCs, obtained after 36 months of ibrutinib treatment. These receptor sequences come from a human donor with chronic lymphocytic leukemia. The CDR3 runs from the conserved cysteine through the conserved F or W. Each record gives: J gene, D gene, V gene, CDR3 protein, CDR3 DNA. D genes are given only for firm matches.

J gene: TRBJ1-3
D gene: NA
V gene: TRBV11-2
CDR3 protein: CASSLEPRTSGNTIYF
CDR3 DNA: TGTGCCAGCAGCTTAGAACCGCGGACCTCTGGAAACACCATATATTTT

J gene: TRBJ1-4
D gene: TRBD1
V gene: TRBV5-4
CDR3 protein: CASSLYRGTNEKLFF
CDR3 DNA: TGTGCCAGCAGCTTATACAGGGGCACTAATGAAAAACTGTTTTTT

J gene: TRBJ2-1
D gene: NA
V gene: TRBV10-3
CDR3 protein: CAISPTFSYNEQFF
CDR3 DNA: TGTGCCATCAGTCCGACTTTCTCCTACAATGAGCAGTTCTTC

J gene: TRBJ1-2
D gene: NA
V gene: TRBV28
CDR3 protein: CASSLGGTNYGYTF
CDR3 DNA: TGTGCCAGCAGTTTAGGGGGTACTAACTATGGCTACACCTTC

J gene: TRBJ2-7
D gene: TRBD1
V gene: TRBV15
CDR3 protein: CATSRALTGTAYEQYF
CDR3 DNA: TGTGCCACCAGCAGAGCCCTGACCGGGACAGCCTACGAGCAGTACTTC

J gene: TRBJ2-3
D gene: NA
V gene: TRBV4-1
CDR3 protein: CASSQDQTDTQYF
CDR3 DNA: TGCGCCAGCAGCCAAGATCAAACAGATACGCAGTATTTT

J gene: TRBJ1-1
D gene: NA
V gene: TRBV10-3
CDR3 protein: CAASPGAPMNTEAFF
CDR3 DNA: TGTGCCGCCTCTCCGGGGGCGCCCATGAACACTGAAGCTTTCTTT

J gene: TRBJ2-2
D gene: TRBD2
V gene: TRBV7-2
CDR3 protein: CASSLVQAGVPGELFF
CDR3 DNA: TGTGCCAGCAGCTTAGTCCAAGCGGGGGTCCCCGGGGAGCTGTTTTTT

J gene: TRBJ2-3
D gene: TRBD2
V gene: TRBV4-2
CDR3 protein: CASSQSQGGRAQYF
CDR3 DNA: TGTGCCAGCAGCCAATCCCAGGGTGGGAGGGCGCAGTATTTT

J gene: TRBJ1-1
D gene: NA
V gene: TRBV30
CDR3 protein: CAWSPTGTGSLF
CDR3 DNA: TGTGCCTGGAGTCCTACAGGGACGGGCTCGCTCTTT

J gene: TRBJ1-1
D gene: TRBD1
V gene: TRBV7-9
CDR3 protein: CASSGRQGLNTEAFF
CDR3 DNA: TGTGCCAGCAGCGGGCGACAGGGCCTGAACACTGAAGCTTTCTTT